A selection of T cell receptor beta chains follows, all from one sample in a study of T cells in Graves' hyperthyroidism and ophthalmopathy. TCRdb reprocessed the multiplex PCR reads with MiXCR, giving one entry per CDR3 protein. Among about 640,000 distinct CDR3 sequences listed, around 20% were seen once. Sequencing used blood. These receptor sequences come from a man younger than 45 with Graves' ophthalmopathy. Each CDR3 is given with its conserved first and last residue. D genes are given only for firm matches. Clone size is given for some rows only: seen once, a few or many times, or a class if the clone is expanded.

clone_size | j_call | d_call | cdr3_length | v_call | cdr3_aa | cdr3_nt
. | TRBJ2-4 | . | 16 | TRBV9 | CASGVTSRHLNNIQYF | TGTGCCAGCGGCGTAACTAGCCGTCACCTCAATAACATTCAGTACTTC
few | TRBJ2-5 | TRBD2 | 14 | TRBV20-1 | CSAWGLAAQETQYF | TGCAGTGCCTGGGGACTAGCGGCACAAGAGACCCAGTACTTC
. | TRBJ1-3 | . | 15 | TRBV9 | CASSPGGDSGNTIYF | TGTGCCAGCAGCCCCGGGGGGGACTCGGGAAACACCATATATTTT
. | TRBJ2-6 | . | 16 | TRBV18 | CASSPGKTSGANVLTF | TGTGCCAGCTCACCGGGAAAAACTTCTGGGGCCAACGTCCTGACTTTC
many | TRBJ2-3 | . | 14 | TRBV11-2 | CASSARRYTDTQYF | TGTGCCAGCAGCGCCAGACGATACACAGATACGCAGTATTTT
. | TRBJ2-7 | TRBD2 | 18 | TRBV5-1 | CASSLFPGLAGEGYEQYF | TGCGCCAGCAGCTTGTTCCCGGGACTAGCGGGAGAGGGGTACGAGCAGTACTTC
few | TRBJ2-5 | . | 12 | TRBV20-1 | CSARVGQETQYF | TGCAGTGCTAGAGTGGGGCAGGAGACCCAGTACTTC
few | TRBJ1-1 | TRBD1 | 14 | TRBV30 | CAWSTGQGATEAFF | TGTGCCTGGAGTACCGGACAGGGGGCAACTGAAGCTTTCTTT
. | TRBJ2-7 | TRBD1 | 15 | TRBV30 | CAWSPGTGALYEQYF | TGTGCCTGGAGTCCCGGGACAGGAGCCCTCTACGAGCAGTACTTC
. | TRBJ2-7 | . | 16 | TRBV5-1 | CASSLGPWEQGYEQYF | TGCGCCAGCAGCTTGGGTCCCTGGGAACAAGGGTACGAGCAGTACTTC
few | TRBJ2-5 | TRBD2 | 16 | TRBV20-1 | CSARPSTSESRETQYF | TGCAGTGCTAGGCCCTCGACTAGCGAGTCAAGGGAGACCCAGTACTTC
few | TRBJ2-1 | . | 15 | TRBV7-3 | CASNLRQSSYNEQFF | TGTGCCAGTAACCTTAGGCAGAGCTCCTACAATGAGCAGTTCTTC
. | TRBJ2-6 | TRBD1 | 19 | TRBV7-9 | CASTPLGPGGPSGANVLTF | TGTGCCAGCACCCCCCTGGGGCCAGGGGGCCCCTCTGGGGCCAACGTCCTGACTTTC
many | TRBJ1-5 | TRBD1 | 16 | TRBV18 | CASSRGPQGVNQPQHF | TGTGCCAGCTCCCGAGGCCCTCAGGGGGTAAATCAGCCCCAGCATTTT
. | TRBJ2-7 | . | 16 | TRBV14 | CASSQDVGKNFSEQYF | TGTGCCAGCAGCCAAGATGTGGGGAAAAACTTCTCCGAGCAGTACTTC
few | TRBJ2-7 | TRBD2 | 15 | TRBV27 | CASSLGSGASYEQYF | TGTGCCAGCAGTTTGGGGAGCGGGGCTTCCTACGAGCAGTACTTC
few | TRBJ2-1 | TRBD1 | 16 | TRBV19 | CASSRRGTGVGGEQFF | TGTGCCAGTAGTAGGAGGGGGACAGGGGTCGGTGGTGAGCAGTTCTTC
. | TRBJ2-7 | TRBD1 | 16 | TRBV15 | CATSRVRKTGGYEQYF | TGTGCCACCAGCAGAGTCCGTAAGACAGGGGGCTACGAGCAGTACTTC
. | TRBJ2-7 | TRBD2 | 16 | TRBV9 | CASSANRLAGKPEQYF | TGTGCCAGCAGCGCCAATCGACTAGCGGGGAAACCCGAGCAGTACTTC
. | TRBJ2-7 | TRBD2 | 17 | TRBV20-1 | CSARSGLAGGSMAEQYF | TGCAGTGCTAGATCTGGACTAGCGGGGGGGTCAATGGCCGAGCAGTACTTC
. | TRBJ2-3 | . | 13 | TRBV11-3 | CALGGSDADTQYF | TGTGCCCTTGGGGGTAGCGATGCAGATACGCAGTATTTT
many | TRBJ2-1 | . | 13 | TRBV11-2 | CASRTTSTNEQFF | TGTGCCAGCAGGACCACAAGTACCAATGAGCAGTTCTTC
many | TRBJ2-7 | . | 12 | TRBV28 | CASSFGKYEQYF | TGTGCCAGCAGTTTTGGCAAGTACGAGCAGTACTTC
many | TRBJ1-5 | TRBD1 | 17 | TRBV28 | CASSFLWTGARGQPQHF | TGTGCCAGCAGTTTCCTCTGGACAGGGGCCCGCGGTCAGCCCCAGCATTTT
. | TRBJ2-7 | . | 14 | TRBV12-3/TRBV12-4 | CASSFEGPTYEQYF | TGTGCCAGTAGTTTCGAGGGGCCCACCTACGAGCAGTACTTC
. | TRBJ2-5 | TRBD1 | 15 | TRBV5-1 | CASSPGTGEVETQYF | TGCGCCAGCAGCCCTGGGACAGGGGAGGTAGAGACCCAGTACTTC
. | TRBJ2-3 | TRBD2 | 14 | TRBV10-3 | CAISRGTSGIRQYF | TGTGCCATCAGTCGCGGGACTAGCGGGATTAGGCAGTATTTT
few | TRBJ1-1 | . | 18 | TRBV20-1 | CSARDTKRGRTKNTEAFF | TGCAGTGCTAGAGATACGAAAAGGGGCAGGACTAAGAACACTGAAGCTTTCTTT
. | TRBJ2-3 | . | 13 | TRBV12-3/TRBV12-4 | CASSSGFFNAQYF | TGTGCCAGCAGTTCAGGATTCTTCAACGCGCAGTATTTT
few | TRBJ2-1 | TRBD2 | 16 | TRBV27 | CASSLPPSGSFNEQFF | TGTGCCAGCAGTCTACCCCCTAGCGGGAGTTTCAATGAGCAGTTCTTC
few | TRBJ1-5 | . | 15 | TRBV4-2 | CASSQAGRINQPQHF | TGTGCCAGCAGCCAGGCGGGACGGATCAATCAGCCCCAGCATTTT
. | TRBJ1-2 | . | 13 | TRBV18 | CASSPPAAAGYTF | TGTGCCAGCTCACCACCGGCGGCGGCTGGCTACACCTTC
. | TRBJ2-7 | TRBD1 | 12 | TRBV29-1 | CSAGTETYEQYF | TGCAGCGCCGGGACAGAGACCTACGAGCAGTACTTC
. | TRBJ1-5 | . | 13 | TRBV29-1 | CSVEGAGSQPQHF | TGCAGCGTTGAAGGGGCAGGGAGCCAGCCCCAGCATTTT
. | TRBJ1-2 | TRBD1 | 12 | TRBV30 | CAWTNRGIGYTF | TGTGCCTGGACCAACAGGGGCATAGGCTACACCTTC
few | TRBJ1-2 | . | 12 | TRBV9 | CASSGRDYGYTF | TGTGCCAGCAGCGGCCGGGACTATGGCTACACCTTC